This T cell receptor (beta chain) was captured in a study of cytomegalovirus exposure and HLA in healthy donors. Study-wide results and limits: The authors reported that TCR beta sequences could predict HLA-A and HLA-B alleles. These predictions were accurate for most subjects in the first cohort. Across donors, most TCRs were seen rarely, yet some public ones were widespread.

The PCR had 60 Vbeta and 13 Jbeta primers. Generated by immunoSEQ multiplex PCR, the TCRdb table keeps only in-frame clones and is missing some. Counted here are about 89,000 clones, roughly 80% occurring once; the ten biggest clones make up 1.1% to 1.5%. With regard to this clone: Its antigen is undetermined.

The germline V gene has CDR1 MDHEN and CDR2 SYDVKM. Trimming took 6 bases from V and 5 from J; bases not matched to a gene: 10. This CDR3 contains 15 residues. The sequence derives from a male donor in good health and CMV-seronegative. V gene TRBV28 combines with J gene TRBJ1-5, with TRBD1 identical over 7 bases. Sequencing was done on a sample of PBMCs. CDR3 loop: CASRGAGGFYQPQHF. The CDR3 nucleotides read TGTGCCAGCAGGGGGGCAGGGGGTTTTTATCAGCCCCAGCATTTT. The full variable domain, in which reference TRBV28 and TRBJ1-5 provide the parts outside the CDR3, is DVKVTQSSRYLVKRTGEKVFLECVQDMDHENMFWYRQDPGLGLRLIYFSYDVKMKEKGDIPEGYSVSREKKERFSLILESASTNQTSMYLCASRGAGGFYQPQHFGDGTRLSIL.